The source of this T cell receptor (beta chain) is a study of cytomegalovirus exposure and HLA in healthy donors (dated by TCRdb to the late 2010s). A note on the overall study: In an earlier analysis of roughly 590 of the donors, 250 to 350 Gb of sequence data and 95 million to 130 million unique TCR beta sequences from about 180 million T cells were reported. An early release covering roughly 640 HLA-typed donors comprised roughly 300 gigabases of sequencing data and around 80 million unique TCR sequences. The number of typed donors differed by locus: roughly 629-640 for A, B, C, DRB1 and DQB1; 522 for DQA1; 600 to 610 for DPA1; and roughly 470 for DPB1. Genome-wide SNP genotypes for about 60% of the roughly 670 donors were used in a later genetic analysis, which treated that subset as a discovery cohort. Across 398 genotyped donors of the cohort, an average of approximately 200,000 unique TCR beta nucleotide sequences per donor were sequenced, and roughly 20% of those sequences were non-productive. A few DR-DQ haplotypes were handled as single units for association and clustering because linkage in the cohort was strong. A later analysis re-examined previously published TCR beta repertoires from hundreds of donors and added high-resolution HLA genotyping to investigate patterns of TCR occurrence. Of the 300 to 500 genotyped donors, more than 75% were placed in the genetic ancestry cluster associated with self-reported Caucasian donors. Along with the roughly 610-subject first cohort, a separate validation cohort of over 90 different subjects was used. Using immunosequencing, the study profiled T cell repertoires from 666 subjects and related those repertoires to cytomegalovirus serostatus. The study combined high-throughput TCR immunosequencing, statistical association of individual TCRs with disease status, and machine learning to predict cytomegalovirus infection status. The study aimed to test whether signatures of past pathogen exposure could be identified by cataloging public T cell receptors. Rather than drawing on any new phenotypic data, the later analysis identified candidate immune exposures from TCR beta sequences and the way those sequences occurred across donors. Alongside the repertoire data, information on donor age, sex, ethnicity and CMV serostatus was compiled. HLA typing included class I and class II loci at four-digit resolution. In an earlier analysis of roughly 580 of the donors, high-throughput TCR beta sequencing was used to judge whether each TCR beta V gene segment behaved as functional or pseudogenic. All discovery cohort repertoires had been generated on a single sequencing platform.

This clone was detected a few times. The specificity of this receptor is unknown. Base qualities are missing; no much larger clone stands one base away. Other DNA sequences in the sample encode the same CDR3. Broad study findings and their caveats: Roughly uniform sequencing depth across donors was assumed in presence/absence analyses, although this assumption may not hold. In a later genetic analysis, a missense DCLRE1C variant was associated with V-gene and J-gene trimming of TCR beta chains, and the association was replicated in an independent cohort. Compared with the approximately 700-donor mean, donors in an Asian-associated ancestry cluster had fewer N-insertions in productive TCRs, according to a later genetic analysis. This cohort had only TCR beta chains sequenced, and the lack of alpha or paired-chain data limited which features could be detected. In a later analysis, TCR association rates were found to vary across HLA loci, with the most associated TCRs seen for DRB1 alleles and the fewest for HLA-C alleles. Because HLA typing was missing for some donors at each locus, association tests included only the typed subset. Cytomegalovirus status was reported to be diagnosed by the classifier with high specificity and sensitivity in both the original and validation cohorts. Linkage disequilibrium might explain the correlated functional status among segregating V segments, but an unknown experimental factor could not be excluded. In an earlier analysis of approximately 590 of the donors, most TCR beta V segments appeared in productive rearrangements about 87% or about 30% of the time, broadly matching IMGT annotations. The authors suggested that the approach could potentially be generalized to other disease states and immunological phenotypes. According to a later analysis, parvovirus B19, influenza, CMV and Epstein-Barr virus appeared linked to several top co-occurrence clusters. According to a later analysis, most CMV-associated TCR beta chains appeared to be HLA-restricted, and the HLA associations seemed to be driven largely by CMV exposure. A further reported finding was that TCR beta sequences accurately predicted the HLA-A and HLA-B alleles for most subjects in the first cohort. In a later analysis, some 17,000 TCR beta sequences were associated with specific HLA alleles at a false discovery rate of 0.05. Because the 87-base-pair reads could not distinguish some IMGT-functional V segments, including TRBV6-2 and TRBV6-3, those segments were excluded. Immune exposure information for the cohort was limited to CMV serostatus. When HLA alleles, especially DR and DQ, strongly co-occurred, attributing TCR associations to individual alleles was difficult. In vitro tests confirmed that a few of the cytomegalovirus-associated TCR beta chains recognize cytomegalovirus antigens. The earlier analysis of approximately 590 of the donors excluded over 15 rarely observed V segments, including chromosome 9 orphons, because counts were too low. Across donors, most TCR sequences were observed very rarely, whereas some public TCRs were present in many individuals. In a later analysis, HLA-associated TCR beta chains were found to be more clonally expanded and to have lower generation probabilities than equally common non-associated chains. A group of highly shared sequence variants was considered likely to be a technical artifact of the sequencing pipeline. In the study, around 150 TCR beta chains were listed as associated with cytomegalovirus.

The cohort comprised approximately 700 healthy bone marrow donors. Cohort members were all nominally healthy when sampled, although unrecorded immune exposures were likely present. The donor tested CMV seronegative and was one of the 352 seronegative cohort members. A peripheral blood sample was provided by each donor, and peripheral blood mononuclear cells were used for TCR beta sequencing. The Qiagen DNeasy Blood Extraction Kit was used to extract genomic DNA from the blood cell samples. Receptors were amplified or captured by the immunoSEQ multiplex PCR assay. A mixture of 60 forward primers for TCR Vbeta segments and 13 reverse primers for TCR Jbeta segments was used in the multiplex PCR. Amplification of the CDR3 region of rearranged TCR beta genes was performed with a multiplex PCR assay on genomic DNA. On the Illumina HiSeq System, the amplified TCR beta libraries were sequenced as 87-base-pair reads. Processing in the source paper ran as follows. In a later analysis, 77 million or so unique TCR beta chains were counted across the roughly 610 repertoires, and roughly 11 million of these chains were shared by at least two donors. A nearest-neighbor algorithm error-corrected the raw reads and collapsed the reads into unique sequences, merging closely related sequences to remove PCR and sequencing errors. To assign V, D and J gene segments, CDR3 sequences were aligned to IMGT reference sequences. For a sequence to be retained, at least a six-nucleotide match to both a V gene segment and a J gene segment was required. Rearrangements were called productive when the CDR3 lacked stop codons and stayed in frame with V and J; all others were non-productive. Following IMGT convention, CDR3 was defined as the stretch from the second conserved V-encoded cysteine to the conserved J-encoded phenylalanine. The earlier analysis of 500 to 750 of the donors excluded any sequence lacking an unambiguous match to a single V gene segment. An earlier analysis of 587 of the donors classified V segments as functional when productive rearrangements were above 56.7% and as segregating when the standard deviation between donors was above 5%. A statistical classification framework was developed to diagnose cytomegalovirus status using the catalog of TCR beta chain sequences. In a later analysis, TCR nucleotide sequences were compared against IMGT/GENE-DB human TR gene sequences so that V and J genes could be assigned. A later analysis assigned CDR3 sequences and most-parsimonious VDJ recombination scenarios with the TCRdist pipeline. In a later analysis, each TCR beta chain was defined by its CDR3 amino acid sequence together with its V-gene family, and reads lacking a unique V-gene family were excluded. In a later analysis, around 600 highly shared, low-generation-probability nucleotide sequences were removed to address suspected cross-contamination and a sequencing artifact. In a later analysis, a clonal expansion index for each public chain was calculated from normalized within-repertoire ranks of inferred template counts. In a later analysis, generation probabilities were computed with a VDJ recombination model fitted to out-of-frame rearrangements, and the resulting probabilities were checked against IGoR. In a later analysis, hypergeometric tests were used to score TCR-TCR, TCR-HLA and TCR-CMV co-occurrence, with a repertoire-size bias correction applied to TCR pairs. To estimate false discovery rates, a later analysis permuted the HLA or CMV assignments 20 times. A later analysis grouped co-occurring TCRs with DBSCAN, adding TCRdist sequence similarity when clustering within HLA-allele-positive subsets. Co-occurrence clustering excluded repertoires with fewer than 30,000 or more than 120,000 public chains, plus five with anomalous nucleotide sharing. The table comes from immuneACCESS by way of TCRdb, which keeps in-frame sequences with V and J called. Part of the clones is missing from these tables; in studies checked, under half for an unresolved V gene and the rest for unknown reasons. The V and J calls and clone size are taken from that table; D and trimming were inferred from the DNA. In all, the sample holds fewer than 200,000 clones, and about 82% of those were seen once. The top ten clones comprise 0.65% to 0.85% of the sample.

CDR1 and CDR2, per the germline V gene, are SGHTA and FQGNSA. After removal of 4 bases from V and 5 bases from J, the junction retains 2 bases not matched to a gene. The CDR3 sequence holds 13 residues, the cysteine and phenylalanine included. This entry keeps only the CDR3 DNA: 39 bases, framed from base 1. The specimen sequenced was PBMCs. The chain was built from TRBV7-2 and TRBJ1-2, with 9 bases matching TRBD1. The sequence derives from a female donor in good health and CMV-seronegative. The nucleotides are TGTGCCAGCAGCTCAGGACAGGGGTATGGCTACACCTTC. This sequence encodes CASSSGQGYGYTF.